These 30 T cell receptor beta chains came from one sample sequenced in a study of T cell changes during pregnancy in multiple sclerosis. The assay was immunoSEQ multiplex PCR, and TCRdb's table has in-frame clones only and misses some. The sample lists more than 55,000 clones, less than 95% occurring once. Sequenced here: peripheral blood, sampled in the third trimester of pregnancy. The receptors originated from a female donor in good health, enrolled as a control in a pregnancy study.

V gene TRBV7-8 combines with J gene TRBJ2-3; D gene unclear. CDR1 is SGHVS, CDR2 FQNEAQ, per germline. V lost 5 bases and J lost 2, with 8 bases in between. The length of the CDR3 is 13 residues. In DNA, the CDR3 is TGTGCCAGCAGCCCACATATCACAGATACGCAGTATTTT. Its protein product is CASSPHITDTQYF.

This chain uses TRBV7-6 with TRBJ1-4; the D is unclear. V gave up 1 base and J gave up 8 bases, with 5 bases separating them. The CDR3 runs 12 residues. Germline assignment: CDR1 SGHVS and CDR2 FNYEAQ. The CDR3, as DNA: TGTGCCAGCAGCTTAGGCGGGGAAAAACTGTTTTTT. Protein: CASSLGGEKLFF.

The chain employs TRBV2 and TRBJ1-2; perhaps TRBD1 as D (5 bases). Trimming shortened V by 7 bases and J by 4 bases, and 19 bases separated the two germline ends. CDR3 length: 15 amino acids. Germline V CDR1 and CDR2: SNHLY, FYNNEI. CDR3 DNA: TGTGCCAGCACCCGAGAAGGGGTACTCCCCTATGGCTACACCTTC. This sequence encodes CASTREGVLPYGYTF.

The chain links TRBV7-2 to TRBJ2-5, with 9 bases that match TRBD1. The J segment lost 5 bases and the V segment lost 5 bases, leaving 9 bases of the junction unmatched. CDR1 is SGHTA and CDR2 is FQGNSA in the germline V gene. The CDR3 is 15 residues long. The CDR3 region is CASSPRDRVQETQYF. The CDR3 DNA reads as TGTGCCAGCAGCCCCCGGGACAGGGTGCAGGAGACCCAGTACTTC.

The genes are TRBV9 and TRBJ2-2, with D possibly being TRBD2 (6 bases). V lost 7 bases and J 4 bases, leaving 26 bases between the germline ends. The germline V gene encodes CDR1 SGDLS and CDR2 YYNGEE. The CDR3 covers 18 residues. In DNA, the CDR3 is TGTGCCAGCCCCTATCAACTAGCTGAATCCTCTGGCACCGGGGAGCTGTTTTTT. This sequence encodes CASPYQLAESSGTGELFF.

The rearrangement joins TRBV5-1 to TRBJ2-7; a weak D match, TRBD1 (6 bases). Germline loops: CDR1 SGHRS, CDR2 YFSETQ. Trimming pared 0 bases from V and 0 bases from J, leaving 13 bases between. CDR3 length: 16 residues. As DNA, the CDR3 is TGCGCCAGCAGCTTGGCGAAGACAGGAGTCTCCTACGAGCAGTACTTC. This translates into CASSLAKTGVSYEQYF.

The V call is TRBV6-1, the J call TRBJ1-2; possibly TRBD1 for D (6 bases). The CDR3 is 15 residues long. Germline-derived CDR1 and CDR2 are MNHNS and SASEGT. Trimming cost V 7 bases and J 6 bases, with 21 bases left between them. The CDR3 nucleotides read TGTGCCAGCACGATACAGGGTACGATGGGTAATGGCTACACCTTC. It is translated as CASTIQGTMGNGYTF.

A few counts support this clone. The rearrangement joins TRBV5-1 to TRBJ1-4; D is perhaps TRBD1 (6 bases). The CDR3 runs to 14 residues. V gave up 4 bases and J gave up 4 bases, with 11 bases separating them. Germline CDR1 and CDR2: SGHRS and YFSETQ. CDR3 DNA sequence: TGCGCCAGCAGCCGGGACACCGATAATGAAAAACTGTTTTTT. As protein: CASSRDTDNEKLFF.

This clone was recorded only once. The chain employs TRBV5-4 and TRBJ1-2, with D tentatively TRBD1 (5 bases). Germline V CDR1 and CDR2: SGHNT, YYREEE (reference sequence). The CDR3 consists of 16 residues. V gave up 0 bases and J gave up 3 bases, with 15 bases separating them. The CDR3 DNA follows: TGTGCCAGCAGCTTGGCTACCAAGGCGGGGGACTATGGCTACACCTTC. Amino acid sequence: CASSLATKAGDYGYTF.

The V and J genes are TRBV30 and TRBJ1-4; tentative D call: TRBD1 (5 bases). This CDR3 has 15 amino acids. V was clipped by 1 base and J by 10 bases, with 19 bases between them. Germline loops: CDR1 GTSNPN, CDR2 SVGIG (reference sequence). The CDR3 nucleotides are TGTGCCTGGAGTGGCGACAGCCCCGGATTGGGAAAACTGTTTTTT. Its protein is CAWSGDSPGLGKLFF.

The rearrangement links TRBV7-8 to TRBJ2-7, with 8 positions matching TRBD1. Unmatched junction bases numbered 3, after V lost 5 bases and J lost 6 bases. This CDR3 is 12 amino acids long. Germline CDR1 SGHVS, CDR2 FQNEAQ. The chain's CDR3 is CASSQDRAEQYF. The DNA for the CDR3 is TGTGCCAGCAGCCAGGACAGGGCCGAGCAGTACTTC.

The genes are TRBV5-8 and TRBJ1-2; D gene ambiguous. The CDR3 is 13 amino acids. CDR1 SGHTS and CDR2 YDEGEE come from the germline V gene. Trimming removed 0 bases from V and 4 bases from J, with 7 bases in between. The CDR3 bases are TGTGCCAGCAGCTTGGTACAGACCTATGGCTACACCTTC. This encodes CASSLVQTYGYTF.

This rearrangement joins TRBV7-8 to TRBJ2-3; 9 positions agree with TRBD2. Per germline, CDR1 SGHVS and CDR2 FQNEAQ. The J segment lost 6 bases and the V segment lost 5 bases, leaving 12 bases of the junction unmatched. There are 16 residues in the CDR3. The CDR3 DNA is TGTGCCAGCAGCCCTCCGGGACTAGCTTTCGTGGATACGCAGTATTTT. Protein product: CASSPPGLAFVDTQYF.

This clone was counted once. This chain joins TRBV7-2 and TRBJ1-5; TRBD1 agrees at 9 bases. The CDR3 contains 14 residues. Germline values: CDR1 SGHTA, CDR2 FQGNSA. The V gene end was trimmed by 5 bases and the J gene end by 7 bases; junction bases not matched to a gene: 6. Written as DNA, the CDR3 is TGTGCCAGCAGCCTGGGACAGGGAAGCCAGCCCCAGCATTTT. It encodes CASSLGQGSQPQHF. Full variable domain (rest looked up from reference TRBV7-2 and TRBJ1-5): GAGVSQSPSNKVTEKGKDVELRCDPISGHTALYWYRQSLGQGLEFLIYFQGNSAPDKSGLPSDRFSAERTGGSVSTLTIQRTQQEDSAVYLCASSLGQGSQPQHFGDGTRLSIL.

The chain combines TRBV5-6 with TRBJ1-2, with a weak D call TRBD1 (5 bases). Deletions cut 4 bases from V and 1 base from J, with 14 bases between. There are 15 residues in the CDR3. CDR1 is SGHDT and CDR2 is YYEEEE in the germline V gene. CDR3 in DNA: TGTGCCAGCAGCAGGGGCGGATTTTATAACTATGGCTACACCTTC. This codes for CASSRGGFYNYGYTF.

The V gene is TRBV29-1, the J gene TRBJ2-3; 10 bases agree with TRBD2. Trimming at V came to 5 bases and at J to 2 bases, leaving 7 bases not matched to a gene. This CDR3 is 15 amino acids long. The germline CDR1 and CDR2 sequences are SQVTM and ANQGSEA. DNA of the CDR3: TGCAGCGTTTCTACTACTAGCGGGGTCACAGATACGCAGTATTTT. It specifies CSVSTTSGVTDTQYF.

The genes are TRBV18 and TRBJ2-2, with 9 bases aligning to TRBD2. CDR1 and CDR2 (germline): KGHSH, LQKENI. The CDR3 is 16 amino acids. V lost 4 bases to trimming and J lost 0 bases; unmatched junction nucleotides: 3. The CDR3 protein is CASSLAGDANTGELFF. The CDR3 coding sequence is TGTGCCAGCTCACTAGCGGGAGACGCGAACACCGGGGAGCTGTTTTTT.

The chain has TRBV19 and TRBJ2-1; D perhaps matches TRBD1 (6 bases). Trimming pared 2 bases from V and 6 bases from J, leaving 8 bases between. The CDR3 runs to 13 residues. Germline V lookup: CDR1 LNHDA, CDR2 SQIVND (reference sequence). The CDR3 loop is CASSIWGPNEQFF. Written as DNA, the CDR3 is TGTGCCAGTAGTATATGGGGGCCCAATGAGCAGTTCTTC.

The rearrangement joins TRBV5-1 to TRBJ2-5, with 8 bases aligning to TRBD2. Germline CDR1 reads SGHRS; CDR2 reads YFSETQ. The CDR3 consists of 15 residues. V shed 3 bases and J 5 bases; nucleotides not matched to a gene: 9. The CDR3 spells CASSSVGTSQETQYF. In DNA form, the CDR3 reads TGCGCCAGCAGCTCGGTTGGGACTAGTCAGGAGACCCAGTACTTC. Variable domain in full (rest from reference TRBV5-1 and TRBJ2-5): KAGVTQTPRYLIKTRGQQVTLSCSPISGHRSVSWYQQTPGQGLQFLFEYFSETQRNKGNFPGRFSGRQFSNSRSEMNVSTLELGDSALYLCASSSVGTSQETQYFGPGTRLLVL.

The chain uses TRBV19 and TRBJ1-4; D possibly corresponds to TRBD1 (5 bases). Per the germline V gene, CDR1 is LNHDA and CDR2 is SQIVND (reference sequence). Trimming removed 7 bases from V and 8 bases from J, with 14 bases in between. CDR3 length: 13 residues. The CDR3 sequence: CASNDGGREKLFF. CDR3 sequence (DNA): TGTGCCAGTAACGACGGGGGGAGAGAAAAACTGTTTTTT.

V is TRBV13 and J is TRBJ2-7, with a tentative D call TRBD2 (6 bases). The CDR3 has 14 residues. Trimming cost V 5 bases and J 2 bases, with 13 bases left between them. Germline CDR1 and CDR2: PRHDT and FYEKMQ (reference sequence). The CDR3 reads CASSITGVPYEQYF. The CDR3 coding sequence is TGTGCCAGCAGCATAACGGGAGTCCCCTACGAGCAGTACTTC.

The table lists this clone with many counts. The rearrangement uses TRBV19 and TRBJ2-7; 8 positions agree with TRBD2. This CDR3 is built from 16 residues. The germline V gene has CDR1 LNHDA and CDR2 SQIVND (reference sequence). V gave up 2 bases and J gave up 6 bases; unmatched junction bases: 12. This CDR3 is CASSISAGGSAREQYF. CDR3 sequence (DNA): TGTGCCAGTAGTATATCGGCGGGGGGAAGCGCCCGCGAGCAGTACTTC.

The chain employs TRBV5-1 and TRBJ2-5; D may be TRBD2 (6 bases). Germline assignment: CDR1 SGHRS and CDR2 YFSETQ. Between the trimmed V and J ends, which lost 6 bases and 2 bases, there was a span of 20 bases. This CDR3 contains 16 residues. CDR3: CASTQAASVGQETQYF. The CDR3 region has the DNA TGCGCCAGCACACAAGCGGCTAGCGTGGGGCAAGAGACCCAGTACTTC.

V and J are TRBV9 and TRBJ2-1; D perhaps matches TRBD2 (6 bases). In germline, CDR1 is SGDLS, CDR2 YYNGEE. Trimming took 6 bases from V and 4 from J, leaving 17 bases between them. The CDR3 has 15 residues. This chain's CDR3 is CASTMGGLAYNEQFF. The CDR3 nucleotides are TGTGCCAGCACCATGGGGGGACTGGCTTACAATGAGCAGTTCTTC.

V and J are TRBV5-1 and TRBJ2-1; 8 bases agree with TRBD2. The CDR3 extends over 17 amino acids. Germline V gene lookup returns CDR1 SGHRS and CDR2 YFSETQ. V gave up 2 bases and J gave up 4 bases; unmatched junction bases: 11. CDR3 in DNA: TGCGCCAGCAGCTTTATAGGTACGCGGGGGGTATACAATGAGCAGTTCTTC. Its protein product is CASSFIGTRGVYNEQFF. The full variable domain, completed using reference TRBV5-1 and TRBJ2-1, is KAGVTQTPRYLIKTRGQQVTLSCSPISGHRSVSWYQQTPGQGLQFLFEYFSETQRNKGNFPGRFSGRQFSNSRSEMNVSTLELGDSALYLCASSFIGTRGVYNEQFFGPGTRLTVL.

This clone came up once. The genes are TRBV9 and TRBJ2-7; 10 nucleotides match TRBD2. Losses at the gene ends were 3 bases for V and 1 base for J; bases not matched to a gene: 7. CDR3 length equals 16 residues. The V gene's germline CDR1 is SGDLS and CDR2 YYNGEE. This CDR3 reads CASSEGLAGASYEQYF. In nucleotides, the CDR3 is TGTGCCAGCAGCGAGGGGCTAGCGGGAGCATCCTACGAGCAGTACTTC.

The chain has TRBV6-1 and TRBJ2-7; 7 positions agree with TRBD1. Germline CDR1 and CDR2: MNHNS and SASEGT. The CDR3 consists of 15 residues. Trimming took 6 bases from V and 0 from J; bases not matched to a gene: 8. The CDR3 nucleotides are TGTGCCAGCAGGGCGTTCAGGGACAGCTCCTACGAGCAGTACTTC. This sequence encodes CASRAFRDSSYEQYF.

This clone was seen once. The chain couples TRBV4-1 to TRBJ1-1; tentatively, D is TRBD1 (6 bases). Germline V lookup: CDR1 MGHRA, CDR2 YSYEKL. Trimming removed 3 bases from V and 6 bases from J, with 17 bases in between. This CDR3 is 15 amino acids long. The CDR3 DNA reads as TGCGCCAGCAGCCACCGAGGGGGGGTTAACCCTGAAGCTTTCTTT. Its protein is CASSHRGGVNPEAFF.

The genes are TRBV27 and TRBJ1-2, with D tentatively TRBD1 (6 bases). The CDR3 has 13 amino acids. Germline V CDR1 and CDR2: MNHEY, SMNVEV (reference sequence). The germline V and J ends were trimmed by 2 bases and 4 bases, with 8 bases remaining between them. This chain's CDR3 is CASSLARGYGYTF. DNA of the CDR3: TGTGCCAGCAGTTTAGCCAGGGGCTATGGCTACACCTTC.

The chain has TRBV5-1 and TRBJ1-5; D possibly corresponds to TRBD1 (6 bases). Looked up from germline, CDR1 is SGHRS and CDR2 is YFSETQ. The CDR3 loop spans 16 amino acids. Trimming took 4 bases from V and 0 from J, leaving 14 bases between them. The DNA of the CDR3 is TGCGCCAGCAGCCCAGGGGAGGGGGTTAGCAATCAGCCCCAGCATTTT. Translating gives CASSPGEGVSNQPQHF.